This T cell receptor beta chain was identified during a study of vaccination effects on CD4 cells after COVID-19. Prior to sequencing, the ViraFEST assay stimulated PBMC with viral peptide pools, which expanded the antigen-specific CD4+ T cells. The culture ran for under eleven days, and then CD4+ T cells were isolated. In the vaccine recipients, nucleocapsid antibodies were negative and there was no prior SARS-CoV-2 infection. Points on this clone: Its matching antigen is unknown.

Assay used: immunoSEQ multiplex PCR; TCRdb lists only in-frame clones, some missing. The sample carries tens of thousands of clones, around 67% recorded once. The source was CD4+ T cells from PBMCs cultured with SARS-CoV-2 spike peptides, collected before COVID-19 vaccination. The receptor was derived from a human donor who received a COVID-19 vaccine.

The CDR3 is CASSLSATANTGELFF. CDR3 DNA sequence: TGCGCCAGCAGCTTGTCGGCCACCGCGAACACCGGGGAGCTGTTTTTT. The rearrangement uses TRBV5-1 and TRBJ2-2; the D is unclear. Germline V CDR1 and CDR2: SGHRS, YFSETQ. Between the trimmed V and J ends, which lost 1 base and 0 bases, there was a span of 10 bases. The CDR3 has 16 residues.